These T cell receptor beta chains were read from a single sample in a study of Tregs in tolerant kidney transplant recipients. The table came from immunoSEQ multiplex PCR; TCRdb's copy has only in-frame clones and leaves some out. The sample yields about 94,000 clones, 93% seen once. Sequenced here: CD4+ T cells from blood, sampled before the transplant. These receptors all stem from a human donor who received a combined kidney and bone marrow transplant. CDR3s include the opening cysteine and the closing phenylalanine or tryptophan. Fields, in order: CDR3 protein, CDR3 DNA, D gene, clone size, V gene, J gene. A D gene is named only where the DNA matches it firmly. Not every row has a clone size; where given, it reads once, few, many or a size class.

cdr3_aa: CASGMSGVNEQFF
cdr3_nt: TGTGCTAGTGGCATGTCAGGGGTCAATGAGCAGTTCTTC
d_call: .
clone_size: .
v_call: TRBV12-5
j_call: TRBJ2-1

cdr3_aa: CASSFDSYEQYF
cdr3_nt: TGTGCCAGCAGCTTCGACAGCTACGAGCAGTACTTC
d_call: .
clone_size: .
v_call: TRBV11-2
j_call: TRBJ2-7

cdr3_aa: CAWSSLFGRGTGTKNIQYF
cdr3_nt: TGTGCCTGGAGTAGTCTCTTCGGGAGAGGGACAGGGACTAAAAACATTCAGTACTTC
d_call: TRBD1
clone_size: once
v_call: TRBV30
j_call: TRBJ2-4

cdr3_aa: CASSITGFGAKNIQYF
cdr3_nt: TGTGCCAGTAGTATAACAGGGTTTGGAGCCAAAAACATTCAGTACTTC
d_call: .
clone_size: .
v_call: TRBV19
j_call: TRBJ2-4

cdr3_aa: CAWSDTYEQYF
cdr3_nt: TGTGCCTGGAGTGATACCTACGAGCAGTACTTC
d_call: .
clone_size: .
v_call: TRBV30
j_call: TRBJ2-7

cdr3_aa: CASRPGSSGANVLTF
cdr3_nt: TGTGCCAGCAGACCCGGTAGCTCTGGGGCCAACGTCCTGACTTTC
d_call: .
clone_size: .
v_call: TRBV7-2
j_call: TRBJ2-6

cdr3_aa: CASSLSYPGTATRNTIYF
cdr3_nt: TGTGCCAGCAGTTTATCCTACCCCGGGACAGCAACAAGAAACACCATATATTTT
d_call: TRBD1
clone_size: .
v_call: TRBV27
j_call: TRBJ1-3

cdr3_aa: CASSRSGSPGGEQFF
cdr3_nt: TGCGCCAGCAGCCGAAGCGGGAGCCCAGGCGGTGAGCAGTTCTTC
d_call: TRBD2
clone_size: .
v_call: TRBV4-1
j_call: TRBJ2-1

cdr3_aa: CASRRTSGSSYEQYF
cdr3_nt: TGCGCCAGCAGACGGACTAGCGGGAGCTCCTACGAGCAGTACTTC
d_call: TRBD2
clone_size: .
v_call: TRBV5-1
j_call: TRBJ2-7

cdr3_aa: CASSQPDRVSYNEQFF
cdr3_nt: TGTGCCAGCAGCCAACCTGACAGGGTCTCCTACAATGAGCAGTTCTTC
d_call: TRBD1
clone_size: .
v_call: TRBV7-9
j_call: TRBJ2-1

cdr3_aa: CASSSGTSGGWYQETQYF
cdr3_nt: TGTGCCAGCAGTTCAGGGACTAGCGGGGGCTGGTACCAAGAGACCCAGTACTTC
d_call: TRBD2
clone_size: .
v_call: TRBV27
j_call: TRBJ2-5

cdr3_aa: CASRPGSGGDYEQYF
cdr3_nt: TGTGCCAGCCGCCCCGGTAGCGGAGGCGACTACGAGCAGTACTTC
d_call: .
clone_size: few
v_call: TRBV10-3
j_call: TRBJ2-7

cdr3_aa: CASRTSGGLTDTQYF
cdr3_nt: TGTGCCAGCAGGACTAGCGGGGGTCTCACAGATACGCAGTATTTT
d_call: TRBD2
clone_size: once
v_call: TRBV7-3
j_call: TRBJ2-3

cdr3_aa: CASSQTGGWNEQFF
cdr3_nt: TGTGCCAGCTCACAAACAGGGGGCTGGAATGAGCAGTTCTTC
d_call: TRBD1
clone_size: .
v_call: TRBV18
j_call: TRBJ2-1

cdr3_aa: CASSQDSGGTVYGYTF
cdr3_nt: TGTGCCAGCAGCCAAGATTCGGGGGGGACAGTCTATGGCTACACCTTC
d_call: TRBD1
clone_size: .
v_call: TRBV4-2
j_call: TRBJ1-2

cdr3_aa: CASSYRGLLNTEAFF
cdr3_nt: TGTGCCAGCAGTTACAGGGGGCTCTTGAACACTGAAGCTTTCTTT
d_call: TRBD1
clone_size: once
v_call: TRBV6-6
j_call: TRBJ1-1

cdr3_aa: CASSSGSGANVLTF
cdr3_nt: TGTGCCAGCAGTTCGGGCTCTGGGGCCAACGTCCTGACTTTC
d_call: .
clone_size: .
v_call: TRBV27
j_call: TRBJ2-6

cdr3_aa: CASSPDLPSTGELFF
cdr3_nt: TGTGCCAGCTCACCAGACTTACCAAGCACCGGGGAGCTGTTTTTT
d_call: .
clone_size: .
v_call: TRBV18
j_call: TRBJ2-2

cdr3_aa: CAWNMDSGPQHF
cdr3_nt: TGTGCCTGGAATATGGACTCTGGGCCCCAGCATTTT
d_call: .
clone_size: .
v_call: TRBV30
j_call: TRBJ1-5

cdr3_aa: CASSIAGVANEQYF
cdr3_nt: TGTGCCAGTAGTATAGCGGGGGTAGCCAACGAGCAGTACTTC
d_call: .
clone_size: once
v_call: TRBV19
j_call: TRBJ2-7

cdr3_aa: CASSSDRGQLNTEAFF
cdr3_nt: TGTGCCAGCAGCTCGGACAGGGGGCAATTGAACACTGAAGCTTTCTTT
d_call: TRBD1
clone_size: .
v_call: TRBV11-3
j_call: TRBJ1-1

cdr3_aa: CASSPLSGRASYEQYF
cdr3_nt: TGCGCCAGCAGCCCTCTTAGCGGGAGGGCCTCCTACGAGCAGTACTTC
d_call: TRBD2
clone_size: .
v_call: TRBV5-1
j_call: TRBJ2-7

cdr3_aa: CAWSVGSALAGVTDTQYF
cdr3_nt: TGTGCCTGGAGTGTTGGCTCTGCACTAGCGGGAGTCACAGATACGCAGTATTTT
d_call: TRBD2
clone_size: .
v_call: TRBV30
j_call: TRBJ2-3

cdr3_aa: CASSLVAPGLQETQYF
cdr3_nt: TGCGCCAGCAGCTTGGTGGCCCCAGGACTCCAAGAGACCCAGTACTTC
d_call: .
clone_size: once
v_call: TRBV5-1
j_call: TRBJ2-5

cdr3_aa: CASSRPPRVGDNIQYF
cdr3_nt: TGCGCCAGCAGCCGACCCCCGCGGGTGGGAGACAACATTCAGTACTTC
d_call: .
clone_size: .
v_call: TRBV5-1
j_call: TRBJ2-4

cdr3_aa: CASGRAAGGDTIYF
cdr3_nt: TGCGCCAGCGGCCGGGCAGCAGGAGGTGACACCATATATTTT
d_call: .
clone_size: .
v_call: TRBV5-1
j_call: TRBJ1-3